Included here is one TCR beta chain sequence, with context. With V trimmed by 2 bases and J by 10 bases, 8 bases remained unmatched. This CDR3 has 14 amino acids. CDR1 and CDR2 (germline): SGHTA, FQGNSA. Using a J-beta primer mix together with a sample-barcoded 5' primer, a second PCR was run for about 6 to 11 cycles. TCRdb independently ran MiXCR on the 5' RACE reads; one entry per CDR3 protein. Of about 2 million distinct CDR3 sequences in the sample, roughly 50% are singletons; the top ten hold over 2%. The sample belongs to a study of blood T cells in healthy people across ages. This clonotype was sampled from a woman aged 35 to 49 in good health. The rearrangement links TRBV7-2 to TRBJ2-7, with 10 nucleotides matching TRBD2. The sample taken for sequencing was blood. CDR3 nucleotide sequence: TGTGCCAGCAGCTTATTATCTAGCGGGGGTGACCAGTACTTC. Amino acids: CASSLLSSGGDQYF.